This T cell receptor (beta chain) was sequenced during a study of siplizumab effects on memory and regulatory T cells. General study findings and limits: Proliferating Tregs in siplizumab cultures were never verified as suppressive.

V was pared by 1 base and J by 5 bases, with 4 bases of the junction left unmatched. The CDR3 totals 14 residues. In germline, CDR1 is SNHLY, CDR2 FYNNEI. Sequencing was performed with immunoSEQ multiplex PCR; in TCRdb, only in-frame clones are kept and a portion is missing. The data hold 100,000 or so clones, with about 92% observed a single time. In the case of this clone: Its antigen is not known.

This sequence originates from a human donor in good health. The gene calls are TRBV2 and TRBJ1-1; TRBD1 aligns across 7 bases. Sequencing was done on a sample of CD4+ T cells sorted from blood. The CDR3 reads CASSEGQGGTEAFF. In DNA form, the CDR3 reads TGTGCCAGCAGTGAAGGTCAGGGGGGGACTGAAGCTTTCTTT.